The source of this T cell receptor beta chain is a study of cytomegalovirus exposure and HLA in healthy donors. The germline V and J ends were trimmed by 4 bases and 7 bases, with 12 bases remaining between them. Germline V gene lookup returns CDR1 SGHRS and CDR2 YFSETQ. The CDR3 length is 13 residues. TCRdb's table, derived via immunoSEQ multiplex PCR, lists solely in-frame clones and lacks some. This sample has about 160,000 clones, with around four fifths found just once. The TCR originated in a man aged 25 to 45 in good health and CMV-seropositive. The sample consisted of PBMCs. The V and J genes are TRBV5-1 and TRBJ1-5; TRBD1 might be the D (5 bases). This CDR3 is CASSQTGGQPQHF. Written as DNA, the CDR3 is TGCGCCAGCAGCCAAACCGGGGGGCAGCCCCAGCATTTT.